The 20 T cell receptor beta chains below come from one sample, sequenced in a study of blood T cell repertoires in COVID-19. The data were produced by immunoSEQ multiplex PCR, yet TCRdb's version contains in-frame clones alone and is incomplete. The table shows approximately 230,000 clones, with approximately 90% occurring only once. Sequenced: peripheral blood. Every receptor here comes from a young man with active or convalescent COVID-19.

The chain has TRBV5-4 and TRBJ2-5; TRBD2 might be the D (5 bases). Germline CDR1 and CDR2: SGHNT and YYREEE (reference sequence). The germline V and J ends were trimmed by 3 bases and 2 bases, with 20 bases remaining between them. This CDR3 comprises 17 residues. CDR3 nucleotides: TGTGCCAGCAGCTGGGTCGGGCACGGGTCGGGACAAGAGACCCAGTACTTC. Amino acids: CASSWVGHGSGQETQYF.

The rearrangement joins TRBV5-6 to TRBJ2-5; 9 nucleotides agree with TRBD2. This CDR3 is built from 18 residues. CDR1 is SGHDT, CDR2 YYEEEE, per germline. Trimming removed 2 bases from V and 5 bases from J; junction bases left unmatched: 16. The CDR3 reads CASSFQRTSDPAGETQYF. DNA of the CDR3: TGTGCCAGCAGCTTCCAGAGGACTAGCGACCCAGCTGGGGAGACCCAGTACTTC.

Only one count was recorded for this clone. The rearrangement links TRBV25-1 to TRBJ2-1; 7 bases are shared with TRBD2. Germline V lookup: CDR1 MGHDK, CDR2 SYGVNS. The CDR3 extends over 14 amino acids. The junction had 5 bases not matched to a gene; V was cut back by 2 bases and J by 7 bases. The CDR3: CASSERLALNEQFF. CDR3 DNA sequence: TGTGCCAGCAGTGAAAGACTAGCCTTAAATGAGCAGTTCTTC.

DNA for the CDR3: TGCAGTGCTAGTTTTCTGGTGGCCGGACTAGCGGGAGGCCGTGAGCAGTTCTTC. It encodes CSASFLVAGLAGGREQFF. J is TRBJ2-1 and V is TRBV20-1; 14 bases line up with TRBD2. The V and J ends lost 3 bases and 9 bases, in that order; junction bases with no gene match: 16. Germline assignment: CDR1 DFQATT and CDR2 SNEGSKA (reference sequence). The CDR3 extends over 18 amino acids.

This chain joins TRBV9 and TRBJ2-2; weak D call: TRBD2 (6 bases). The CDR3 runs to 16 residues. With 0 bases removed from V and 4 bases from J, the gap between germline ends came to 13 bases. Germline V gene sequence: CDR1 SGDLS, CDR2 YYNGEE. The CDR3 bases are TGTGCCAGCAGCGTAGCTTACGGGGGTACCACCGGGGAGCTGTTTTTT. Its translation: CASSVAYGGTTGELFF.

This chain links TRBV5-6 with TRBJ2-1; 11 bases map to TRBD1. From germline, CDR1 is SGHDT and CDR2 YYEEEE. V dropped 4 bases and J dropped 7; count of bases not matched to a gene: 10. The CDR3 is made up of 16 amino acids. As DNA, the CDR3 is TGTGCCAGCAGCCTCGGGACAGGGGGGTTATCGAATGAGCAGTTCTTC. Translating it yields CASSLGTGGLSNEQFF.

This clone has a single count. The J gene is TRBJ1-2, the V gene TRBV28, with D unresolved. CDR3 length: 15 amino acids. V shed 7 bases and J shed 4 bases, with 19 bases lying between them. Germline CDR1 MDHEN, CDR2 SYDVKM. The CDR3, as DNA: TGTGCCAGCACCCACCTCGGAGGTAGCTCCTATGGCTACACCTTC. Translated, it gives CASTHLGGSSYGYTF.

The chain joins TRBV7-6 to TRBJ2-7; TRBD1 matches 10 bases. Germline V gene lookup returns CDR1 SGHVS and CDR2 FNYEAQ. J was trimmed by 5 bases and V by 5 bases; bases with no gene match: 12. This CDR3 contains 16 residues. The DNA for the CDR3 is TGTGCCAGCAGCCTCTCCCCGGGACAGGGGACGAACGAGCAGTACTTC. It encodes CASSLSPGQGTNEQYF.

V and J are TRBV18 and TRBJ2-1, with 9 bases that match TRBD2. In germline, CDR1 is KGHSH, CDR2 LQKENI. CDR3 length equals 16 residues. Trimming cost V 3 bases and J 7 bases; bases outside gene matches: 10. CDR3 in DNA: TGTGCCAGCTCACCGGGGAGCGGGAGGCTAGCAAATGAGCAGTTCTTC. Encoded protein: CASSPGSGRLANEQFF.

This clone was detected a few times. The V call is TRBV23-1, the J call TRBJ1-1, with a possible D match to TRBD1 (5 bases). TRBV23-1 is labeled an ORF, and its function is uncertain. The CDR3 loop spans 16 amino acids. V dropped 3 bases and J dropped 2 bases, with 16 bases sitting between them. CDR3 bases: TGCGCCAGCAGTCAGAGTAATCGTACAGGCAACACTGAAGCTTTCTTT. Translation gives CASSQSNRTGNTEAFF.

The chain couples TRBV6-2 or TRBV6-3 to TRBJ1-6, with D perhaps matching TRBD1 (5 bases). The CDR3 is made up of 16 amino acids. V lost 6 bases to trimming and J lost 6 bases, with 18 bases between them. Germline values: CDR1 MNHEY, CDR2 SVGEGT. The CDR3 nucleotides read TGTGCCAGCAGCAACTACCTCAGGGATGGTAATTCACCCCTCCACTTT. Translated, it gives CASSNYLRDGNSPLHF.

The chain joins TRBV28 to TRBJ1-2; 8 bases are a match to TRBD1. Looked up from germline, CDR1 is MDHEN and CDR2 is SYDVKM. V trimming: 3 bases; J trimming: 4 bases; junction bases outside the gene matches: 4. CDR3 length: 14 residues. As DNA, the CDR3 is TGTGCCAGCAGTTTCTCGCAGGGGGCCTATGGCTACACCTTC. This sequence encodes CASSFSQGAYGYTF.

The gene calls are TRBV3-1 (or the pseudogene TRBV3-2) and TRBJ1-1, with TRBD1 as a possible D gene (5 bases). CDR1 is LGHDT, CDR2 YNNKEL, per germline (reference sequence). V was cut by 0 bases and J by 4 bases, with 18 bases left in between. CDR3 length equals 17 residues. As DNA, the CDR3 is TGTGCCAGCAGCCAAGAAAGGTGGAGGGGTGGGGGCACTGAAGCTTTCTTT. This codes for CASSQERWRGGGTEAFF.

The rearrangement links TRBV28 to TRBJ2-1, with D possibly TRBD2 on 5 matching bases. Looked up from germline, CDR1 is MDHEN and CDR2 is SYDVKM. This CDR3 spans 14 amino acids. Trimming took 6 bases from V and 5 from J, leaving 14 bases between them. The CDR3 here is CASRLIDYNNEQFF. In DNA form, the CDR3 reads TGTGCCAGCAGGTTGATTGACTACAACAATGAGCAGTTCTTC.

The genes are TRBV19 and TRBJ2-5; the D gene is possibly TRBD2 (6 bases). The CDR3 has 14 residues. The germline V and J ends were trimmed by 3 bases and 5 bases, with 13 bases remaining between them. Germline CDR1 and CDR2: LNHDA and SQIVND (reference sequence). CDR3: CASSMRSSGETQYF. The CDR3 coding sequence is TGTGCCAGTAGTATGCGGAGTAGCGGCGAGACCCAGTACTTC.

This rearrangement joins TRBV28 to TRBJ2-7; D remains ambiguous. Germline CDR1 is MDHEN and CDR2 is SYDVKM. This CDR3 is 11 amino acids long. V was shortened by 10 bases and J by 3 bases, with 10 bases between the two germline ends. CDR3: CATRNYYEQYF. CDR3 sequence (DNA): TGTGCCACCCGAAACTACTACGAGCAGTACTTC. The full variable domain, with the rest looked up from reference TRBV28 and TRBJ2-7, is DVKVTQSSRYLVKRTGEKVFLECVQDMDHENMFWYRQDPGLGLRLIYFSYDVKMKEKGDIPEGYSVSREKKERFSLILESASTNQTSMYLCATRNYYEQYFGPGTRLTVT.

The rearrangement joins TRBV28 to TRBJ1-6, with D tentatively TRBD1 (5 bases). Looked up from germline, CDR1 is MDHEN and CDR2 is SYDVKM. The ends were cut back, 10 bases at V and 3 bases at J, with 13 bases in the middle. The CDR3 is 14 amino acids. The CDR3: CATEDTHYNSPLHF. The DNA of the CDR3 is TGTGCCACTGAGGACACGCACTATAATTCACCCCTCCACTTT.

The V and J genes are TRBV5-4 and TRBJ2-3, with 9 bases that match TRBD2. CDR3 length equals 16 residues. V was pared by 5 bases and J by 1 base, with 8 bases of the junction left unmatched. Looked up from germline, CDR1 is SGHNT and CDR2 is YYREEE (reference sequence). The CDR3 is CASSSQTSGGTDTQYF. The CDR3 nucleotides are TGTGCCAGCAGTTCTCAGACTAGCGGAGGCACAGATACGCAGTATTTT.

This sequence joins TRBV6-5 and TRBJ2-7, with D possibly TRBD1 on 5 matching bases. Per germline, CDR1 MNHEY and CDR2 SVGAGI. The CDR3 spans 16 residues. V gave up 0 bases and J gave up 5 bases, with 17 bases separating them. In nucleotides, the CDR3 is TGTGCCAGCAGTTACTCGTTTGGGGCACCGGAAGACGAGCAGTACTTC. It yields the protein CASSYSFGAPEDEQYF.

The rearrangement uses TRBV27 and TRBJ2-2; no clear D. The CDR3 runs 11 residues. The germline CDR1 and CDR2 sequences are MNHEY and SMNVEV (reference sequence). Trimming took 3 bases from V and 7 from J, leaving 3 bases between them. CDR3 nucleotide sequence: TGTGCCAGCAGTTTCAGCGGGGAGCTGTTTTTT. Translation gives CASSFSGELFF.